Shown below are 18 T cell receptor beta chains from a single sample sequenced in a study of CD8+ T cells in alopecia areata. Treatment: oral pan-JAK inhibitor, 5-10 mg twice daily. Reverse transcribed after extraction, RNA yielded cDNA as the sequencing template. Produced via immunoSEQ multiplex PCR; TCRdb's table is partial and in-frame only. The sample yields approximately 160,000 clones, roughly 60% seen once. The material was CD4+ T cells sorted from blood, obtained at week 24, from a patient treated with tofacitinib. All receptors derive from a human donor with alopecia areata.

The rearrangement joins TRBV2 to TRBJ2-2; 9 positions agree with TRBD1. The CDR3 totals 15 residues. Losses at the gene ends were 6 bases for V and 6 bases for J; bases not matched to a gene: 8. Per the germline V gene, CDR1 is SNHLY and CDR2 is FYNNEI. CDR3 nucleotides: TGTGCCAGCAGGACGGACAGGGGAATTCCCGGGGAGCTGTTTTTT. Residues: CASRTDRGIPGELFF.

The rearrangement uses TRBV27 and TRBJ2-5, with D hard to call. Germline V gene lookup returns CDR1 MNHEY and CDR2 SMNVEV (reference sequence). The V end lost 4 bases, the J end lost 5 bases, and 17 bases lay between the germline ends. The CDR3 is 15 amino acids. CDR3 nucleotides: TGTGCCAGCAGTTCGCAACGTAACTATTTGGAGACCCAGTACTTC. This translates into CASSSQRNYLETQYF.

This chain connects TRBV7-9 to TRBJ2-1, with 8 bases fitting TRBD2. Germline V gene data show CDR1 as SEHNR and CDR2 as FQNEAQ (reference sequence). The J segment lost 10 bases and the V segment lost 5 bases, leaving 13 bases of the junction unmatched. The CDR3 has 15 residues. In DNA form, the CDR3 reads TGTGCCAGCAGCCAACCAGCGGGGGCCCCCCGCGAGCAGTTCTTC. It yields the protein CASSQPAGAPREQFF.

This rearrangement joins TRBV7-6 to TRBJ1-5; D unresolved. The length of the CDR3 is 13 residues. The ends were cut back, 1 base at V and 0 bases at J, with 1 base in the middle. Germline V gene sequence: CDR1 SGHVS, CDR2 FNYEAQ. The CDR3 DNA is TGTGCCAGCAGCTTAGTTAGCAATCAGCCCCAGCATTTT. Its translation is CASSLVSNQPQHF. Based on the CDR3 plus reference TRBV7-6 and TRBJ1-5, the full variable domain is GAGVSQSPRYKVTKRGQDVALRCDPISGHVSLYWYRQALGQGPEFLTYFNYEAQQDKSGLPNDRFSAERPEGSISTLTIQRTEQRDSAMYRCASSLVSNQPQHFGDGTRLSIL.

The chain uses TRBV29-1 and TRBJ2-7; 7 bases align to TRBD1. The CDR3 covers 12 residues. The trim removed 5 bases at V and 4 bases at J, leaving 5 bases unmatched. CDR1 is SQVTM and CDR2 is ANQGSEA in the germline V gene. The CDR3 spells CSVKGDSYEQYF. The CDR3 nucleotides are TGCAGCGTTAAGGGGGACAGTTACGAGCAGTACTTC.

The chain couples TRBV30 to TRBJ2-1, with D perhaps TRBD2 (5 bases). Germline assignment: CDR1 GTSNPN and CDR2 SVGIG (reference sequence). The CDR3 is 11 residues long. Trimming stripped 3 bases from V and 10 bases from J, with 10 bases between. The CDR3 coding sequence is TGTGCCTGGAGGACTACCGCCGAGCAGTTCTTC. The encoded protein is CAWRTTAEQFF. The full variable domain, rest sourced from reference TRBV30 and TRBJ2-1, is SQTIHQWPATLVQPVGSPLSLECTVEGTSNPNLYWYRQAAGRGLQLLFYSVGIGQISSEVPQNLSASRPQDRQFILSSKKLLLSDSGFYLCAWRTTAEQFFGPGTRLTVL.

The chain couples TRBV11-3 to TRBJ2-6, with D possibly TRBD2 on 6 matching bases. Germline CDR1 SGHNT, CDR2 YENEEA. V was trimmed by 2 bases and J by 0 bases, leaving 14 bases between them. The CDR3 is made up of 18 amino acids. CDR3 amino acids: CASSLSWDSSSGANVLTF. The CDR3 DNA is TGTGCCAGCAGCTTATCCTGGGACTCTAGCTCTGGGGCCAACGTCCTGACTTTC. Filled out from reference TRBV11-3 and TRBJ2-6, the complete variable domain reads EAGVVQSPRYKIIEKKQPVAFWCNPISGHNTLYWYLQNLGQGPELLIRYENEEAVDDSQLPKDRFSAERLKGVDSTLKIQPAELGDSAVYLCASSLSWDSSSGANVLTFGAGSRLTVL.

The chain couples TRBV2 to TRBJ1-1; D is undetermined. V lost 8 bases to trimming and J lost 3 bases, with 10 bases between them. This CDR3 comprises 12 residues. The germline V gene has CDR1 SNHLY and CDR2 FYNNEI. The CDR3 protein is CASGREDTEAFF. DNA for the CDR3: TGTGCCAGCGGGAGGGAGGACACTGAAGCTTTCTTT.

The rearrangement uses TRBV18 and TRBJ2-3, with TRBD2 identical over 9 bases. This CDR3 has 15 residues. Germline-derived CDR1 and CDR2 are KGHSH and LQKENI. With V trimmed by 4 bases and J by 4 bases, 6 bases remained unmatched. The CDR3 bases are TGTGCCAGCTCACGGCGGGGGGGCCGCGCAGATACGCAGTATTTT. It codes for CASSRRGGRADTQYF.

The rearrangement links TRBV5-1 to TRBJ2-7; perhaps TRBD2 as D (5 bases). CDR3 length equals 13 residues. In germline, CDR1 is SGHRS, CDR2 YFSETQ. Trimming stripped 2 bases from V and 7 bases from J, with 13 bases between. The CDR3 reads CASSFGLQREQYF. In nucleotides, the CDR3 is TGCGCCAGCAGCTTTGGACTTCAACGGGAGCAGTACTTC.

The chain is built from TRBV7-9 and TRBJ2-7; 8 bases line up with TRBD1. This CDR3 comprises 13 residues. Losses at the gene ends were 2 bases for V and 6 bases for J; bases not matched to a gene: 3. Per the germline V gene, CDR1 is SEHNR and CDR2 is FQNEAQ (reference sequence). CDR3 amino acids: CASSLQGAGEQYF. CDR3 sequence (DNA): TGTGCCAGCAGCTTACAGGGGGCGGGCGAGCAGTACTTC.

In its sample, this clone was seen a few times. The chain has TRBV4-2 and TRBJ2-3, with D maybe TRBD2 (7 bases). Trimming pared 1 base from V and 2 bases from J, leaving 10 bases between. This CDR3 has 15 amino acids. Germline assignment: CDR1 LGHNA and CDR2 YNFKEQ. For the CDR3, the DNA is TGTGCCAGCAGCCAAGCTGCGGGGGCCACAGATACGCAGTATTTT. Its protein is CASSQAAGATDTQYF.

The chain uses TRBV18 and TRBJ1-6, with a tentative D call TRBD1 (5 bases). CDR1 and CDR2 from the germline V gene are KGHSH and LQKENI. Trimming shortened V by 1 base and J by 7 bases, and 11 bases separated the two germline ends. The CDR3 spans 15 residues. The CDR3 loop reads CASSPRGTPNSPLHF. The CDR3 DNA reads TGTGCCAGCTCACCACGGGGGACCCCCAATTCACCCCTCCACTTT.

This chain uses TRBV4-2 with TRBJ1-5; no definite D call. Between the trimmed V and J ends, which lost 3 bases and 6 bases, there was a span of 6 bases. From germline, CDR1 is LGHNA and CDR2 YNFKEQ. The CDR3 runs to 12 residues. CDR3 nucleotide sequence: TGTGCCAGCAGCCATCTCGGTCAGCCCCAGCATTTT. Translated, it gives CASSHLGQPQHF.

V usage is TRBV6-6 and J usage is TRBJ2-7, with 8 bases aligning to TRBD2. Germline-derived CDR1 and CDR2 are MNHNY and SVGAGI (reference sequence). V gave up 6 bases and J gave up 1 base; unmatched junction bases: 8. CDR3 length: 15 residues. The DNA of the CDR3 is TGTGCCAGCAGGCCCCAGCGGGGGCGGTCCTACGAGCAGTACTTC. Its protein product is CASRPQRGRSYEQYF.

The chain employs TRBV29-1 and TRBJ2-3; TRBD1 or TRBD2 may be the D gene (5 bases each). The CDR3 is made up of 14 amino acids. The V gene lost 4 bases and the J gene lost 5 bases, with 16 bases spanning the gap. Germline V CDR1 and CDR2: SQVTM, ANQGSEA. The CDR3 bases are TGCAGCGTTGGTGGGACCCCCGATGAAGATACGCAGTATTTT. This translates into CSVGGTPDEDTQYF.

This clone was counted between two and nine times. The chain has TRBV29-1 and TRBJ1-1, with 8 bases aligning to TRBD1. V lost 6 bases, J lost 5 bases, and 5 bases stayed unmatched. Germline V gives CDR1 SQVTM, CDR2 ANQGSEA. The CDR3 spans 12 residues. The CDR3 reads CSVARQGTEAFF. CDR3 sequence (DNA): TGCAGCGTCGCCCGACAGGGGACTGAAGCTTTCTTT.

The chain combines TRBV5-1 with TRBJ2-7, with 11 bases matching TRBD1. V shed 7 bases, J shed 9 bases, and the junction held 15 bases outside the gene matches. This CDR3 region has 15 residues. Per germline, CDR1 SGHRS and CDR2 YFSETQ. The CDR3 here is CASRLDGQGAGRQYF. The CDR3, as DNA: TGCGCCAGCCGTTTAGACGGACAGGGGGCCGGTCGGCAGTACTTC.